The 21 T cell receptor beta chains presented below share a single source sample, sequenced in a study of T cell repertoires in cytomegalovirus infection. Using its own MiXCR run on the reads, TCRdb lists one record per CDR3 protein. The table lists more than 85,000 distinct CDR3 sequences, approximately 16% of them singletons. Material for sequencing was PBMCs. All receptors come from a human donor in good health (CMV status not recorded). Some clones in this sample may be carry-over from other donors' samples.

Remarks on this clonotype: This sequence may be a read error, since a much larger clone differs from it by one base. The chain couples TRBV20-1 to TRBJ2-3, with D perhaps TRBD2 (5 bases). Germline V gene lookup returns CDR1 DFQATT and CDR2 SNEGSKA (reference sequence). V lost 1 base and J lost 2, with 13 bases in between. The CDR3 is 15 residues long. The CDR3 DNA follows: TGCAGTGCTAGAGTGAGCGGCGGTTTCACAGATACGCAGTATTTT. Translated: CSARVSGGFTDTQYF.

The chain joins TRBV4-1 to TRBJ1-1; 7 bases are shared with TRBD1. V trimming: 1 base; J trimming: 8 bases; junction bases outside the gene matches: 10. This CDR3 spans 15 amino acids. Germline values: CDR1 MGHRA, CDR2 YSYEKL. CDR3 DNA: TGCGCCAGCAGCCAAGGCCAGGGGGGGGATTTAGAAGCTTTCTTT. This translates into CASSQGQGGDLEAFF.

For the CDR3, the DNA is TGCAGTGCTTCCGGGGCGGGGAGCTCTGGGGCCAACGTCCTGACTTTC. It is translated as CSASGAGSSGANVLTF. The genes are TRBV20-1 and TRBJ2-6; a possible D gene is TRBD2 (6 bases). The CDR3 has 16 residues. CDR1 is DFQATT, CDR2 SNEGSKA, per germline (reference sequence). V was trimmed by 5 bases and J by 0 bases, leaving 14 bases between them.

This chain links TRBV5-4 with TRBJ2-3; D gene ambiguous. Germline V gene sequence: CDR1 SGHNT, CDR2 YYREEE (reference sequence). This CDR3 is built from 15 residues. Trimming shortened V by 1 base and J by 2 bases, and 11 bases separated the two germline ends. The DNA for the CDR3 is TGTGCCAGCAGCTTGCAAATGCTACCCACAGATACGCAGTATTTT. It is translated as CASSLQMLPTDTQYF.

This clonotype was found many times. V and J are TRBV7-2 and TRBJ2-1, with D unclear. Trimming stripped 4 bases from V and 0 bases from J, with 10 bases between. Germline V lookup: CDR1 SGHTA, CDR2 FQGNSA. The CDR3 covers 15 residues. The DNA for the CDR3 is TGTGCCAGCAGCTCCCGCTCGGGCTCCTACAATGAGCAGTTCTTC. Translated: CASSSRSGSYNEQFF.

The sample holds many counts of this clonotype. Mismatch with germline at one junction end may stem from a read error. The V gene is TRBV10-3, the J gene TRBJ2-1; D is ambiguous. Germline V gene data show CDR1 as ENHRY and CDR2 as SYGVKD. The length of the CDR3 is 12 residues. The CDR3 loop is CAIREELNEQFF. In DNA form, the CDR3 reads TGTGCCATCCGTGAGGAACTCAATGAGCAGTTCTTC.

This chain joins TRBV28 and TRBJ2-7; the match to TRBD2 covers 7 bases. The V and J ends lost 3 bases and 6 bases, in that order; junction bases with no gene match: 17. Germline-derived CDR1 and CDR2 are MDHEN and SYDVKM. The CDR3 is made up of 17 amino acids. In DNA, the CDR3 is TGTGCCAGCAGTTTGTCTTCTTACCCGTGGGGGGGTTCCGAGCAGTACTTC. Translation gives CASSLSSYPWGGSEQYF.

Ten or more counts support this clonotype. The V call is TRBV19, the J call TRBJ2-5, with D perhaps TRBD1 or TRBD2 (5 bases each). V lost 4 bases and J 4 bases, leaving 22 bases between the germline ends. Germline assignment: CDR1 LNHDA and CDR2 SQIVND (reference sequence). The CDR3 runs 17 residues. The CDR3 DNA reads as TGTGCCAGTAGTAGTGGCGGTCGGGGCAGGGACGGAGAGACCCAGTACTTC. Amino acids: CASSSGGRGRDGETQYF.

This clonotype was seen a handful of times. The chain combines TRBV10-3 with TRBJ1-3; D is undetermined. The germline CDR1 and CDR2 sequences are ENHRY and SYGVKD. Trimming took 8 bases from V and 0 from J, leaving 11 bases between them. This CDR3 region has 14 residues. The CDR3 DNA is TGTGCCATCGGTTCCCCAGTCTCTGGAAACACCATATATTTT. Its protein product is CAIGSPVSGNTIYF.

There are many counts of this clonotype. The chain is built from TRBV7-2 and TRBJ2-1, with 9 bases aligning to TRBD2. V gave up 5 bases and J gave up 4 bases; unmatched junction bases: 12. Germline lookup yields CDR1 SGHTA and CDR2 FQGNSA. This CDR3 comprises 17 residues. The CDR3 sequence: CASSPPSSRGGYNEQFF. The CDR3 DNA sequence: TGTGCCAGCAGCCCACCTTCTTCGCGGGGGGGTTACAATGAGCAGTTCTTC. The full variable domain, with the rest looked up from reference TRBV7-2 and TRBJ2-1, is GAGVSQSPSNKVTEKGKDVELRCDPISGHTALYWYRQSLGQGLEFLIYFQGNSAPDKSGLPSDRFSAERTGGSVSTLTIQRTQQEDSAVYLCASSPPSSRGGYNEQFFGPGTRLTVL.

In its sample, this clonotype was seen many times. The chain carries TRBV7-2 and TRBJ2-2, with D unresolved. There are 14 residues in the CDR3. With 0 bases removed from V and 4 bases from J, the gap between germline ends came to 6 bases. The germline CDR1 and CDR2 sequences are SGHTA and FQGNSA. CDR3 sequence: CASSLATFTGELFF. For the CDR3, the DNA is TGTGCCAGCAGCTTAGCCACTTTCACCGGGGAGCTGTTTTTT.

This clonotype was picked up many times. The chain joins TRBV28 to TRBJ1-1, with D perhaps matching TRBD1 (5 bases). The length of the CDR3 is 14 residues. Trimming shortened V by 6 bases and J by 1 base, and 12 bases separated the two germline ends. Per germline, CDR1 MDHEN and CDR2 SYDVKM. The CDR3 is CASRAGLPNTEAFF. The CDR3 coding sequence is TGTGCCAGCAGAGCAGGGCTACCGAACACTGAAGCTTTCTTT. The variable domain in full, completed from reference TRBV28 and TRBJ1-1, reads DVKVTQSSRYLVKRTGEKVFLECVQDMDHENMFWYRQDPGLGLRLIYFSYDVKMKEKGDIPEGYSVSREKKERFSLILESASTNQTSMYLCASRAGLPNTEAFFGQGTRLTVV.

The CDR3: CSGGGTGEGYTF. The DNA for the CDR3 is TGCAGCGGGGGGGGGACAGGGGAAGGCTACACCTTC. The rearrangement links TRBV29-1 to TRBJ1-2; 10 bases are shared with TRBD1. Germline assignment: CDR1 SQVTM and CDR2 ANQGSEA. V shed 7 bases, J shed 8 bases, and the junction held 7 bases outside the gene matches. The CDR3 is 12 residues long.

Only a few counts were recorded for this clonotype. Written as DNA, the CDR3 is TGCAGCGTTAGTGGCGGGGGGTTCTACAATGAGCAGTTCTTC. The encoded protein is CSVSGGGFYNEQFF. This chain joins TRBV29-1 and TRBJ2-1; 8 nucleotides match TRBD2. The CDR3 sequence is 14 residues long. The J segment lost 3 bases and the V segment lost 5 bases, leaving 6 bases of the junction unmatched. Germline V gene sequence: CDR1 SQVTM, CDR2 ANQGSEA.

This clonotype was counted at least ten times. V usage is TRBV28 and J usage is TRBJ1-5; D is possibly TRBD1 (5 bases). The CDR3 runs 13 residues. The germline V gene has CDR1 MDHEN and CDR2 SYDVKM. Trimming took 7 bases from V and 7 from J, leaving 14 bases between them. CDR3 DNA sequence: TGTGCCAGCACCTCGGCAGGGAGGCAGCCCCAGCATTTT. It encodes CASTSAGRQPQHF.

V and J are TRBV7-9 and TRBJ1-4, with 7 bases aligning to TRBD1. CDR1 and CDR2 (germline): SEHNR, FQNEAQ (reference sequence). The trim removed 5 bases at V and 8 bases at J, leaving 11 bases unmatched. CDR3 size: 15 residues. The CDR3 region has the DNA TGTGCCAGCAGCCTAGGGGACAGTGGGGGGGAAAAACTGTTTTTT. Amino acid sequence: CASSLGDSGGEKLFF. Combining the CDR3 with reference TRBV7-9 and TRBJ1-4 gives the whole variable domain DTGVSQNPRHKITKRGQNVTFRCDPISEHNRLYWYRQTLGQGPEFLTYFQNEAQLEKSRLLSDRFSAERPKGSFSTLEIQRTEQGDSAMYLCASSLGDSGGEKLFFGSGTQLSVL.

This clonotype has just a few counts. The chain links TRBV20-1 to TRBJ1-1; D is unresolved. The CDR3 contains 12 residues. CDR1 is DFQATT and CDR2 is SNEGSKA in the germline V gene (reference sequence). V dropped 0 bases and J dropped 6 bases, with 8 bases sitting between them. The CDR3 region has the DNA TGCAGTGCTAGAGAGCCAAGCGCTGAAGCTTTCTTT. It specifies CSAREPSAEAFF.

The chain is built from TRBV5-1 and TRBJ1-1; a weak D match, TRBD1 (6 bases). The length of the CDR3 is 15 residues. The V gene lost 0 bases and the J gene lost 2 bases, with 11 bases spanning the gap. The V gene's germline CDR1 is SGHRS and CDR2 YFSETQ. The CDR3 loop reads CASSLEGGGNTEAFF. CDR3 nucleotides: TGCGCCAGCAGCTTGGAGGGGGGAGGAAACACTGAAGCTTTCTTT.

This clonotype has at least ten counts. The gene calls are TRBV7-2 and TRBJ1-3, with D possibly being TRBD1 (5 bases). The CDR3 sequence is 15 residues long. The V and J ends lost 3 bases and 3 bases respectively, with 12 bases between them. Germline V CDR1 and CDR2: SGHTA, FQGNSA. The CDR3 region has the DNA TGTGCCAGCAGCTTTAACTGGGGGAGTGGAAACACCATATATTTT. Translation: CASSFNWGSGNTIYF.

This clonotype was recorded a few times. V usage is TRBV25-1 and J usage is TRBJ1-3; D ambiguous. The CDR3 spans 15 residues. Germline V CDR1 and CDR2: MGHDK, SYGVNS. V lost 3 bases to trimming and J lost 0 bases, with 9 bases between them. The CDR3 region has the DNA TGTGCCAGCAGTGATCTTCGGGCCTCTGGAAACACCATATATTTT. Amino acid sequence: CASSDLRASGNTIYF.

A note on this clonotype: Lacking the conserved final phenylalanine or tryptophan, this CDR3 likely reflects a read error. The gene calls are TRBV7-2 and TRBJ2-4; D not certain. The CDR3 is 16 amino acids. CDR1 SGHTA and CDR2 FQGNSA come from the germline V gene. V dropped 6 bases and J dropped 0 bases, with 15 bases sitting between them. The CDR3 loop reads CASSFYYSLAKNIQYI. CDR3 DNA: TGTGCCAGCAGTTTTTATTACTCCCTAGCCAAAAACATTCAGTACATC.